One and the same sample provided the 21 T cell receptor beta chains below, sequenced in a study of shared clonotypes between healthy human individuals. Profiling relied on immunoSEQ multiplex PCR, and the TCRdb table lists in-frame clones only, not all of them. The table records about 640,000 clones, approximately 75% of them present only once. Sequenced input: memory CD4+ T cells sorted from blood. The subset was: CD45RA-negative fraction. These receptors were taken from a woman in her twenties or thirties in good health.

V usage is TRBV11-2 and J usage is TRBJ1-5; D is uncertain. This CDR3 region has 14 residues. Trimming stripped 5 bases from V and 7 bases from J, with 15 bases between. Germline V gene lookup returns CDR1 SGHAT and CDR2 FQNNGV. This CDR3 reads CASSPLGGRQPQHF. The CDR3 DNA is TGTGCCAGCAGCCCCCTTGGAGGCAGGCAGCCCCAGCATTTT.

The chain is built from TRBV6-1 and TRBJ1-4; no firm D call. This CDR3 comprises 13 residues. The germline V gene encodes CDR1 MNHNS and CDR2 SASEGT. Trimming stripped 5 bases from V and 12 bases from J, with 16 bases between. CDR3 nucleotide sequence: TGTGCCAGCAGTACGTACCGGGCCCAAGAACTGTTTTTT. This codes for CASSTYRAQELFF.

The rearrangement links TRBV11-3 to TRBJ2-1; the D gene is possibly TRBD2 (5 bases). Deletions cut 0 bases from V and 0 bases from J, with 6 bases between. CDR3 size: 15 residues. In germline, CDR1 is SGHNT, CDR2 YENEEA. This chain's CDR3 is CASSLDGGSYNEQFF. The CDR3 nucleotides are TGTGCCAGCAGCTTAGATGGAGGCTCCTACAATGAGCAGTTCTTC.

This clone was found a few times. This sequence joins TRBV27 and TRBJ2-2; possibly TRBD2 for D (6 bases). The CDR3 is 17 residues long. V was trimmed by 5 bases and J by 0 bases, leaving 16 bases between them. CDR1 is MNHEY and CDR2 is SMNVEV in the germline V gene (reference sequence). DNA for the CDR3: TGTGCCAGCAGTACGACCCACCGGGGGTCGAACACCGGGGAGCTGTTTTTT. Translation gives CASSTTHRGSNTGELFF.

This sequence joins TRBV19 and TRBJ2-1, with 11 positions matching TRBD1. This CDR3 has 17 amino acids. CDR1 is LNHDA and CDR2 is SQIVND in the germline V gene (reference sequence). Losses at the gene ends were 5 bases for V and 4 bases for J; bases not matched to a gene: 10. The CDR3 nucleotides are TGTGCCAGTAGTTTCTCGACCGGGACAGGGGGTTACAATGAGCAGTTCTTC. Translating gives CASSFSTGTGGYNEQFF. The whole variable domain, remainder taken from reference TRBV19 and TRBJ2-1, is DGGITQSPKYLFRKEGQNVTLSCEQNLNHDAMYWYRQDPGQGLRLIYYSQIVNDFQKGDIAEGYSVSREKKESFPLTVTSAQKNPTAFYLCASSFSTGTGGYNEQFFGPGTRLTVL.

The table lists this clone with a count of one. CDR3 protein: CASSQSPGAYGYTF. In nucleotides, the CDR3 is TGTGCCAGCAGCCAAAGTCCCGGTGCCTATGGCTACACCTTC. The chain uses TRBV14 and TRBJ1-2; D gene ambiguous. This CDR3 has 14 residues. V lost 2 bases and J 4 bases, leaving 11 bases between the germline ends. In germline, CDR1 is SGHDN, CDR2 FVKESK. Using reference TRBV14 and TRBJ1-2 for the parts outside the CDR3, the full variable domain is EAGVTQFPSHSVIEKGQTVTLRCDPISGHDNLYWYRRVMGKEIKFLLHFVKESKQDESGMPNNRFLAERTGGTYSTLKVQPAELEDSGVYFCASSQSPGAYGYTFGSGTRLTVV.

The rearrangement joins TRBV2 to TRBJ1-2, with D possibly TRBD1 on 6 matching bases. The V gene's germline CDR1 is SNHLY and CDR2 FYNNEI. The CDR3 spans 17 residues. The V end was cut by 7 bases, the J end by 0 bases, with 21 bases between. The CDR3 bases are TGTGCCAGCAACACTTGGGGCTCAGGGGACTCTAACTATGGCTACACCTTC. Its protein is CASNTWGSGDSNYGYTF.

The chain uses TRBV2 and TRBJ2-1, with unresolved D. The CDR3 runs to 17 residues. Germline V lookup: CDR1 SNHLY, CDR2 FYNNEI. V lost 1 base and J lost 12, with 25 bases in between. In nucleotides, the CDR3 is TGTGCCAGCAGTGAAGGCCGGCTAGTGGGCCAAATGATTGGGCAGTTCTTC. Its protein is CASSEGRLVGQMIGQFF.

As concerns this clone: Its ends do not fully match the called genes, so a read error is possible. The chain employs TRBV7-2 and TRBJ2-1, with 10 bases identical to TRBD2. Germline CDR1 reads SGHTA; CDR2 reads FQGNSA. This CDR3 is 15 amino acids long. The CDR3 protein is CASSGQFGSGRARVF. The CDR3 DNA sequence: TGTGCCAGCAGCGGTCAATTTGGAAGCGGGAGGGCCAGGGTCTTC.

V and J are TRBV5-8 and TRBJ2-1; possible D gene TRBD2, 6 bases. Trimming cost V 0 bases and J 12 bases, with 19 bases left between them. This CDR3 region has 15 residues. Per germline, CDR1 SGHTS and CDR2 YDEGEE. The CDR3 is CASSLGLSGVLRQFF. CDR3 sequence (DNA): TGTGCCAGCAGCTTGGGACTCTCGGGAGTCCTTAGGCAGTTCTTC.

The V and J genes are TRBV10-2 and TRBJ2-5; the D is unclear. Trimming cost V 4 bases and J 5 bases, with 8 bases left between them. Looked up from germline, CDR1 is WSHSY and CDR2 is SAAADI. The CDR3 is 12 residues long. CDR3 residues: CASSVLGETQYF. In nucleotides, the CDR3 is TGCGCCAGCAGTGTTCTAGGGGAGACCCAGTACTTC.

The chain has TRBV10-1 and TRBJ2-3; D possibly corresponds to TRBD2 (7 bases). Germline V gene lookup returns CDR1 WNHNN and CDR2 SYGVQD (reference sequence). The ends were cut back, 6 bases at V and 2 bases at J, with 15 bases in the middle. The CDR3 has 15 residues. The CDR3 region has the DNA TGCGCCAGCAGCCCTGAGGGGGGGATCACAGATACGCAGTATTTT. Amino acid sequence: CASSPEGGITDTQYF.

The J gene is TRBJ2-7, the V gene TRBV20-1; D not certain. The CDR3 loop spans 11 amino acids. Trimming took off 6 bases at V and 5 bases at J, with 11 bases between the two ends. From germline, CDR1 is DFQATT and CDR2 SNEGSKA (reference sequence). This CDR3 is CSARRRNEQYF. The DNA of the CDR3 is TGCAGTGCACGGCGCAGGAACGAGCAGTACTTC.

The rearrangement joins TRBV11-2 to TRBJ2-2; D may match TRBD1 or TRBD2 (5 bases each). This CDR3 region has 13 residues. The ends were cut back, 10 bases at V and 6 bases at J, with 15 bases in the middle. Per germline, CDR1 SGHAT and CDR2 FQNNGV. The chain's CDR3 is CATHRGDAGELFF. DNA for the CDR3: TGTGCCACACACCGGGGCGACGCCGGGGAGCTGTTTTTT.

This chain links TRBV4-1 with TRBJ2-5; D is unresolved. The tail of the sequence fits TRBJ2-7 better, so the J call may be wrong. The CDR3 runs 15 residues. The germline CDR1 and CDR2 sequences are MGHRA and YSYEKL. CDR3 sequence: CASSQDDYPTYEQYF. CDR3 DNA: TGCGCCAGCAGCCAAGATGATTACCCCACCTACGAGCAGTACTTC.

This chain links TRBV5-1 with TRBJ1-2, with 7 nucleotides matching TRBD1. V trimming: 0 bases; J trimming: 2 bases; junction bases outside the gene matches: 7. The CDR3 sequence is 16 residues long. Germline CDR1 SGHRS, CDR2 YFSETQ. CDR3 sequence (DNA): TGCGCCAGCAGCTTGGGAGGGGGCTTCGGGAACTATGGCTACACCTTC. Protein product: CASSLGGGFGNYGYTF.

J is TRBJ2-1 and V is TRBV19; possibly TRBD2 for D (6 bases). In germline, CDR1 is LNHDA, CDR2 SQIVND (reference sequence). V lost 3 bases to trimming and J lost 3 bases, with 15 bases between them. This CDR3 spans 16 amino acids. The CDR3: CASSMWGELVYNEQFF. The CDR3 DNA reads TGTGCCAGTAGTATGTGGGGGGAGCTTGTCTACAATGAGCAGTTCTTC.

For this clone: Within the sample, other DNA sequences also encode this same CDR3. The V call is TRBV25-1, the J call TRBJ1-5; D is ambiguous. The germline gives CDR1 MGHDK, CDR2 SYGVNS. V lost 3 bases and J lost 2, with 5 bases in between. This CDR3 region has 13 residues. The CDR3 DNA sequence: TGTGCCAGCAGTGATGGGGGCAATCAGCCCCAGCATTTT. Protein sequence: CASSDGGNQPQHF.

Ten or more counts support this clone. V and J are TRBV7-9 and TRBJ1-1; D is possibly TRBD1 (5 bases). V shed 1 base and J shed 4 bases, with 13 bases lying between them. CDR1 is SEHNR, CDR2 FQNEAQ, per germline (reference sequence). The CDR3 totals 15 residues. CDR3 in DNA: TGTGCCAGCAGCTTAGGGGTGCCCGGGGGCACTGAAGCTTTCTTT. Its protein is CASSLGVPGGTEAFF. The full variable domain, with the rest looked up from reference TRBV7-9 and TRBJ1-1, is DTGVSQNPRHKITKRGQNVTFRCDPISEHNRLYWYRQTLGQGPEFLTYFQNEAQLEKSRLLSDRFSAERPKGSFSTLEIQRTEQGDSAMYLCASSLGVPGGTEAFFGQGTRLTVV.

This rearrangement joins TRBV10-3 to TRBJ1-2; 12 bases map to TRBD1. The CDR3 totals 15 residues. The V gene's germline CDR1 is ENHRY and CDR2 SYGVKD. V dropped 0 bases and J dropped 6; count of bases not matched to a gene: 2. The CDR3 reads CAISESGQGAHGYTF. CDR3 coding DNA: TGTGCCATCAGTGAGTCGGGACAGGGGGCTCATGGCTACACCTTC.

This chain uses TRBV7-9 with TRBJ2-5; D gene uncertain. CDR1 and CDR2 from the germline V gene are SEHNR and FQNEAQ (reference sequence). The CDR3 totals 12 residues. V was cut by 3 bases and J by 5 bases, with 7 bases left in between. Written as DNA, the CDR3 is TGTGCCAGCAGCTTGGGAAGGGAGACCCAGTACTTC. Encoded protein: CASSLGRETQYF. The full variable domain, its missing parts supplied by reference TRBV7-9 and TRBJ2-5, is DTGVSQNPRHKITKRGQNVTFRCDPISEHNRLYWYRQTLGQGPEFLTYFQNEAQLEKSRLLSDRFSAERPKGSFSTLEIQRTEQGDSAMYLCASSLGRETQYFGPGTRLLVL.